One and the same sample provided the 15 T cell receptor beta chains below, sequenced in a study of cytomegalovirus exposure and HLA in healthy donors. The PCR made use of 60 Vbeta and 13 Jbeta primers. Clones were sequenced by immunoSEQ multiplex PCR, and TCRdb holds only the in-frame ones, with some missing. Of about 160,000 clones in the sample, approximately 75% were seen once. The sample comprised PBMCs. These receptor sequences come from a man aged 45-65 years in good health and CMV-seropositive.

The chain employs TRBV6-5 and TRBJ1-2; 10 bases line up with TRBD1. Looked up from germline, CDR1 is MNHEY and CDR2 is SVGAGI. V was clipped by 5 bases and J by 8 bases; unmatched bases: 8. The CDR3 covers 14 residues. The CDR3 here is CASSTRQGAGGYTF. The DNA for the CDR3 is TGTGCCAGCAGTACCCGACAGGGGGCGGGGGGCTACACCTTC.

The J gene is TRBJ2-1, the V gene TRBV7-9; weak D call: TRBD2 (5 bases). V was pared by 1 base and J by 5 bases, with 9 bases between. CDR1 is SEHNR and CDR2 is FQNEAQ in the germline V gene (reference sequence). CDR3 length: 14 amino acids. The CDR3 here is CASSLVGDNNEQFF. The CDR3 nucleotides read TGTGCCAGCAGCTTAGTGGGAGACAACAATGAGCAGTTCTTC.

The gene calls are TRBV11-3 and TRBJ2-3; 10 bases are a match to TRBD1. The length of the CDR3 is 17 residues. J was trimmed by 7 bases and V by 0 bases; bases with no gene match: 10. Germline CDR1 is SGHNT and CDR2 is YENEEA. The CDR3 is CASSLEFLGQGKNTQYF. As DNA, the CDR3 is TGTGCCAGCAGCTTAGAGTTTTTGGGACAGGGGAAAAATACGCAGTATTTT.

The V call is TRBV6-6, the J call TRBJ1-4, with unresolved D. From germline, CDR1 is MNHNY and CDR2 SVGAGI (reference sequence). The CDR3 is 14 amino acids. V shed 10 bases and J shed 5 bases, with 17 bases lying between them. The CDR3 is CATERAEGNEKLFF. CDR3 DNA: TGTGCCACAGAGAGGGCGGAGGGAAATGAAAAACTGTTTTTT.

The chain joins TRBV5-6 to TRBJ2-1; 10 nucleotides match TRBD1. V lost 4 bases and J lost 5; bases outside the gene matches: 6. The germline V gene encodes CDR1 SGHDT and CDR2 YYEEEE. The CDR3 totals 15 residues. CDR3 in amino acids: CASSIGQGVNNEQFF. CDR3 in DNA: TGTGCCAGCAGCATCGGACAGGGGGTAAACAATGAGCAGTTCTTC.

The chain has TRBV7-9 and TRBJ2-2; perhaps TRBD1 as D (5 bases). Germline lookup yields CDR1 SEHNR and CDR2 FQNEAQ (reference sequence). CDR3 length: 16 residues. Deletions cut 2 bases from V and 1 base from J, with 11 bases between. The CDR3 spells CASSLSLGQNTGELFF. DNA of the CDR3: TGTGCCAGCAGCTTATCCCTCGGACAGAACACCGGGGAGCTGTTTTTT.

In its sample, this clone was seen a few times. The chain uses TRBV6-4 and TRBJ2-5, with 11 bases aligning to TRBD2. The CDR3 consists of 15 residues. Trimming removed 6 bases from V and 0 bases from J; junction bases left unmatched: 3. Germline V gene lookup returns CDR1 MRHNA and CDR2 SNTAGT. CDR3 sequence reads: CASRPGLADQETQYF. CDR3 in DNA: TGTGCCAGCAGGCCGGGACTAGCGGACCAAGAGACCCAGTACTTC.

The chain joins TRBV4-1 to TRBJ1-2; possible D gene TRBD1, 6 bases. CDR3 size: 16 residues. Germline V gene data show CDR1 as MGHRA and CDR2 as YSYEKL. V was trimmed by 3 bases and J by 7 bases, leaving 21 bases between them. Written as DNA, the CDR3 is TGCGCCAGCAGCCAGGGGACACCCTCTTTGATTGTTGGCTACACCTTC. It codes for CASSQGTPSLIVGYTF.

The chain couples TRBV7-2 to TRBJ2-1; 11 bases are a match to TRBD2. CDR1 is SGHTA, CDR2 FQGNSA, per germline. The CDR3 totals 16 residues. Trimming at V came to 7 bases and at J to 0 bases, leaving 5 bases not matched to a gene. CDR3 loop: CASTVAGGRSYNEQFF. The CDR3 nucleotides read TGTGCCAGCACCGTAGCGGGGGGGCGCTCCTACAATGAGCAGTTCTTC. Complete variable domain (other parts from reference TRBV7-2 and TRBJ2-1): GAGVSQSPSNKVTEKGKDVELRCDPISGHTALYWYRQSLGQGLEFLIYFQGNSAPDKSGLPSDRFSAERTGGSVSTLTIQRTQQEDSAVYLCASTVAGGRSYNEQFFGPGTRLTVL.

The CDR3 sequence: CASSEPPGQGPYEQYF. CDR3 coding DNA: TGTGCCAGCAGTGAACCACCGGGACAGGGTCCCTACGAGCAGTACTTC. This chain links TRBV6-1 with TRBJ2-7; 9 nucleotides align to TRBD1. The CDR3 has 16 amino acids. After removal of 2 bases from V and 2 bases from J, the junction contained 7 bases not matched to a gene. Germline lookup yields CDR1 MNHNS and CDR2 SASEGT.

The chain recombines TRBV19 with TRBJ2-1; 7 bases align to TRBD2. The CDR3 consists of 17 residues. J lost 3 bases, V lost 3 bases, and 11 bases had no gene match. CDR1 and CDR2 (germline): LNHDA, SQIVND (reference sequence). CDR3 in amino acids: CASSIYPWAGDYNEQFF. The DNA of the CDR3 is TGTGCCAGTAGTATCTACCCTTGGGCGGGGGACTACAATGAGCAGTTCTTC.

The chain combines TRBV10-1 with TRBJ1-5; D is ambiguous. CDR3 length: 12 amino acids. Germline V CDR1 and CDR2: WNHNN, SYGVQD (reference sequence). V lost 8 bases and J 0 bases, leaving 5 bases between the germline ends. The CDR3 DNA sequence: TGCGCCAGCCAGTATAGCAATCAGCCCCAGCATTTT. Translated, it gives CASQYSNQPQHF.

V usage is TRBV5-4 and J usage is TRBJ2-7, with 7 nucleotides matching TRBD1. The CDR3 consists of 16 residues. V dropped 5 bases and J dropped 1; count of bases not matched to a gene: 12. Germline V gene data show CDR1 as SGHNT and CDR2 as YYREEE (reference sequence). Written as DNA, the CDR3 is TGTGCCAGCAGACCCCACCGGGACAGTCTTTCCTACGAGCAGTACTTC. This translates into CASRPHRDSLSYEQYF.

The rearrangement links TRBV5-6 to TRBJ1-1; the D gene is possibly TRBD1 (5 bases). V lost 0 bases and J 4 bases, leaving 10 bases between the germline ends. Germline CDR1 is SGHDT and CDR2 is YYEEEE. The CDR3 sequence is 14 residues long. This CDR3 reads CASSLEQVVTEAFF. The CDR3 coding sequence is TGTGCCAGCAGCTTGGAACAGGTCGTCACTGAAGCTTTCTTT.

V is TRBV27 and J is TRBJ2-3; D is undetermined. CDR3 length: 14 amino acids. Per the germline V gene, CDR1 is MNHEY and CDR2 is SMNVEV (reference sequence). V was cut by 4 bases and J by 3 bases, with 11 bases left in between. CDR3 sequence: CASSSPASTDTQYF. Written as DNA, the CDR3 is TGTGCCAGCAGTTCGCCAGCGAGTACAGATACGCAGTATTTT.